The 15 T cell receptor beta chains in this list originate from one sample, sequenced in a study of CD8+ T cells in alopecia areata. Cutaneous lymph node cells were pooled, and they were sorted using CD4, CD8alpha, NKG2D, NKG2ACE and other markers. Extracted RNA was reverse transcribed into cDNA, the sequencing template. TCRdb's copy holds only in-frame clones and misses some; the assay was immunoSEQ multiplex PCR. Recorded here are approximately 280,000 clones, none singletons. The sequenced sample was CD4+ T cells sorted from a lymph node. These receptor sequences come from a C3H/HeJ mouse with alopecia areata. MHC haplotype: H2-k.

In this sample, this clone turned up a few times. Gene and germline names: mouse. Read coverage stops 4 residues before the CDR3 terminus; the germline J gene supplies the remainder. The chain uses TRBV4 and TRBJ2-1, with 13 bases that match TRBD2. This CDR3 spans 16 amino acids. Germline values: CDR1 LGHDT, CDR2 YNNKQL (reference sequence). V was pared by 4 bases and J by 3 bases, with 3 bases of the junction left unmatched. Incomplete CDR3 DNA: TGTGCCAGCAGCTGGGGACTGGGGGGGGTCTATGCT. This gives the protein CASSWGLGGVYA. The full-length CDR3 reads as CASSWGLGGVYAEQFF.

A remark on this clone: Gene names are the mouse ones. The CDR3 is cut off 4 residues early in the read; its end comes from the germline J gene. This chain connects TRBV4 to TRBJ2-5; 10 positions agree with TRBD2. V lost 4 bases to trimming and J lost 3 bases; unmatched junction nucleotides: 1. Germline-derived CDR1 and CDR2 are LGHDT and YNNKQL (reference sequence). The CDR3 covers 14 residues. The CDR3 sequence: CASSSDWGQDTQYF. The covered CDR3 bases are TGTGCCAGCAGCTCGGACTGGGGGCAAGAC.

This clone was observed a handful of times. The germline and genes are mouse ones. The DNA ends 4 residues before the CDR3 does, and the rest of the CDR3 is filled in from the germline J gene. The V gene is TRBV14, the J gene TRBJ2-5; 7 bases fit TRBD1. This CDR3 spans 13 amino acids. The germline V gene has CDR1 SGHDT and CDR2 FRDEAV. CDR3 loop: CASSPTGTDTQYF. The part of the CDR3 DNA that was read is TGTGCCAGCAGTCCGACAGGGACGGAC.

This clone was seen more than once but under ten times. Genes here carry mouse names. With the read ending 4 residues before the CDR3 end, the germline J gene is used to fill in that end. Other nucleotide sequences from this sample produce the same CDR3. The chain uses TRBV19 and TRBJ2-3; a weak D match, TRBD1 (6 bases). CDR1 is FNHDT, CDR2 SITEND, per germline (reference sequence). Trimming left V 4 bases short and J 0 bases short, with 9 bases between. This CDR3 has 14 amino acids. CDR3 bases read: TGTGCCAGCAGTCCGGGACACAGTGCAGAA. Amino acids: CASSPGHSAE. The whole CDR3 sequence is CASSPGHSAETLYF.

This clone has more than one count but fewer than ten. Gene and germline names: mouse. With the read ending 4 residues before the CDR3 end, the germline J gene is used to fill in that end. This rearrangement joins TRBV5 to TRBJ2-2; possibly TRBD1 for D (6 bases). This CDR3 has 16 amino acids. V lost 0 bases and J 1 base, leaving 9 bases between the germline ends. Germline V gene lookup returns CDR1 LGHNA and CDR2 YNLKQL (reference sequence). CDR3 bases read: TGTGCCAGCAGCCAAGATTGGGACAAAAACACCGGG. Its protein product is CASSQDWDKNTG. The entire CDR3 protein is CASSQDWDKNTGQLYF.

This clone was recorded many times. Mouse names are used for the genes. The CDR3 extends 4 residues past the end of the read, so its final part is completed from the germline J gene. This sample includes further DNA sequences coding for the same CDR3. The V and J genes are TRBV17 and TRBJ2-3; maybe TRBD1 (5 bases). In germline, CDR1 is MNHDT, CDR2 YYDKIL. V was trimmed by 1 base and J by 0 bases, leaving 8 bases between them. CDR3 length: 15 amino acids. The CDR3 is CASSRGTTSAETLYF. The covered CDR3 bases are TGTGCTAGCAGTAGAGGGACAACTAGTGCAGAA.

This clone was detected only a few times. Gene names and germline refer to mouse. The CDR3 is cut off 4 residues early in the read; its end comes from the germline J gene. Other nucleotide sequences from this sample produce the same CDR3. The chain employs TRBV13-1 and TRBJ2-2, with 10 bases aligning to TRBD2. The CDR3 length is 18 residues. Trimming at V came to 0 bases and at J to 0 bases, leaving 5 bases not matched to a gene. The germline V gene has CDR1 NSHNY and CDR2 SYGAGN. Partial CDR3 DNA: TGTGCCAGCAGTGATGCTCGGGACTGGGGTTCAAACACCGGG. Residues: CASSDARDWGSNTG. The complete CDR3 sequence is CASSDARDWGSNTGQLYF.

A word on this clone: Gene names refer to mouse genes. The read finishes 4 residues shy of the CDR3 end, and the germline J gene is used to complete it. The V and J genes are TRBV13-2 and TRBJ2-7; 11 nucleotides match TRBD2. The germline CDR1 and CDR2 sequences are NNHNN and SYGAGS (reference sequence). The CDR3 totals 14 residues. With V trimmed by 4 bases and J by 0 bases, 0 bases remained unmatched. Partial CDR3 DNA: TGTGCCAGCGGTACTGGGGGGGCCTCCTAT. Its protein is CASGTGGASY. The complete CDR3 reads CASGTGGASYEQYF.

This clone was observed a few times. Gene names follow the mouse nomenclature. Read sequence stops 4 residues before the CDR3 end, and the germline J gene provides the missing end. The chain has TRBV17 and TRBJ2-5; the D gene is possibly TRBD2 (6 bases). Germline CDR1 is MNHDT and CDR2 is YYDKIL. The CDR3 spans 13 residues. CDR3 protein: CASSRWGKDTQYF. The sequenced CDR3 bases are TGTGCTAGCAGTAGATGGGGGAAAGAC. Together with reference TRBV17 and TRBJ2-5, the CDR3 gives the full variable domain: DTTVKQNPRYKLARVGKPVNLICSQTMNHDTMYWYQKKPNQAPKLLLFYYDKILNREADTFEKFQSSRPNNSFCSLYIGSAGLEYSAMYLCASSRWGKDTQYFGPGTRLLVL.

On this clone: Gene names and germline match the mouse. CDR3 sequence: CASSDRVRYAEQFF. CDR3 DNA (partial): TGTGCCAGCAGTGACAGGGTACGCTATGCT. V gene TRBV13-1 combines with J gene TRBJ2-1; D might be TRBD1 (5 bases). The read comes to an end 4 residues before the CDR3 does, leaving the germline J gene to fill in the end. The CDR3 loop spans 14 amino acids. Germline assignment: CDR1 NSHNY and CDR2 SYGAGN. Trimming took off 2 bases at V and 3 bases at J, with 9 bases between the two ends.

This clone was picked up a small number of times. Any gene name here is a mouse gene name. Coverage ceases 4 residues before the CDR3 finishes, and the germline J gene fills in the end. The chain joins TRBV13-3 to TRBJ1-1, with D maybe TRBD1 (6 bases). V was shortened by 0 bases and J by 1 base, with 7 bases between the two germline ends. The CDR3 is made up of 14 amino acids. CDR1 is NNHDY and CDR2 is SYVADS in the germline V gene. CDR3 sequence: CASSDDRVNTEVFF. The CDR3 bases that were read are TGTGCCAGCAGTGATGACAGGGTAAACACA.

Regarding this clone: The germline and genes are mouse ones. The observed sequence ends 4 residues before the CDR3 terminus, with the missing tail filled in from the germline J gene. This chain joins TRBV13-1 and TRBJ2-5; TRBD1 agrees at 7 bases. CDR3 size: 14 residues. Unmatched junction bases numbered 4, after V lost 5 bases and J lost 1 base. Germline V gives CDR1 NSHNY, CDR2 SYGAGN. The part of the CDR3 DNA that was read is TGTGCCAGCAGACCCGGGACAGACCAAGAC. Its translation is CASRPGTDQD. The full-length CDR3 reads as CASRPGTDQDTQYF.

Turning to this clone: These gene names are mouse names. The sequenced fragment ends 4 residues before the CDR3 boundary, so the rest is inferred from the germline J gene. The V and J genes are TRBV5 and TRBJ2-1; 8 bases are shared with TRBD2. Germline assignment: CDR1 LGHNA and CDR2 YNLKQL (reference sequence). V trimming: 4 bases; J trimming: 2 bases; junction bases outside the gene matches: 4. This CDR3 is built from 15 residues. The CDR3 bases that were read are TGTGCCAGCAGCCCTCGCTGGGGGGACTATGCT. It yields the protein CASSPRWGDYA. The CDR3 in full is CASSPRWGDYAEQFF.

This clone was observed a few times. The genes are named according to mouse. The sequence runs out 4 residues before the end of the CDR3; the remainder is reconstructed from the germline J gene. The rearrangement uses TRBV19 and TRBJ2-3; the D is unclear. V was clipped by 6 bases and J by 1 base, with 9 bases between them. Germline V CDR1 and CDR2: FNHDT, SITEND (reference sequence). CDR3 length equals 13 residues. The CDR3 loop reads CASTEQGAETLYF. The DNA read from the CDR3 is TGTGCCAGCACGGAGCAGGGTGCAGAA.

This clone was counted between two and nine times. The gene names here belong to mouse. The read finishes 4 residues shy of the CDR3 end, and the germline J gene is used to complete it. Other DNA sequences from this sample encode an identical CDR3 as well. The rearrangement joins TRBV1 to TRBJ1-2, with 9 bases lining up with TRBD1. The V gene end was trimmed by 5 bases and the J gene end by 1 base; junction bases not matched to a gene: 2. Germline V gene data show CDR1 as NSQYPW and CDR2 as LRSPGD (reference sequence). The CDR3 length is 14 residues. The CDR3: CTCSRQGVNSDYTF. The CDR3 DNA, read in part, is TGCACCTGCAGTCGACAGGGGGTAAACTCC.